Listed below are T cell receptor beta chains from one sample, sequenced in a study of T-cell memory formation after mild COVID-19. TCRdb re-called the 5' RACE reads through MiXCR, storing one row per CDR3 protein. Among under 250,000 distinct CDR3 sequences listed, 10% to 13% were seen once. The source material was PBMCs or a T cell subset sorted from them (not recorded which). These receptor sequences come from a young man who had mild COVID-19 (a few samples of this study predate the infection). Cell type and time point are not known. CDR3s include the opening cysteine and the closing phenylalanine or tryptophan. Fields, in order: J gene, V gene, CDR3 protein.

>TRBJ2-1|TRBV20-1
CSARDLAVSYNEQFF
>TRBJ2-5|TRBV5-1
CASSRDNRAEETQYF
>TRBJ2-5|TRBV10-3
CAISATSGGAEGETQYF
>TRBJ2-2|TRBV5-1
CASSLEDGGELFF
>TRBJ1-6|TRBV5-1
CASSLDGSLYSPLHF
>TRBJ2-2|TRBV3-1
CASSQEQGTGELFF
>TRBJ2-3|TRBV6-5
CASSRVAGGVTDTQYF
>TRBJ1-1|TRBV29-1
CSVGRTANTEAFF
>TRBJ2-7|TRBV18
CASSSPGTGGKIEQYF
>TRBJ2-1|TRBV24-1
CATSDEYNEQFF
>TRBJ1-2|TRBV24-1
CATSDPRTVNYGYTF
>TRBJ2-5|TRBV20-1
CSASRGGAGDETQYF
>TRBJ2-2|TRBV27
CATRRYRNANTGELFF
>TRBJ1-2|TRBV11-3
CASSHPEGRGYTF
>TRBJ2-2|TRBV9
CASSVTPRGRYTGELFF
>TRBJ2-2|TRBV5-1
CASSLWLGNTGELFF
>TRBJ1-2|TRBV4-1
CASSQGRQGNYGYTF